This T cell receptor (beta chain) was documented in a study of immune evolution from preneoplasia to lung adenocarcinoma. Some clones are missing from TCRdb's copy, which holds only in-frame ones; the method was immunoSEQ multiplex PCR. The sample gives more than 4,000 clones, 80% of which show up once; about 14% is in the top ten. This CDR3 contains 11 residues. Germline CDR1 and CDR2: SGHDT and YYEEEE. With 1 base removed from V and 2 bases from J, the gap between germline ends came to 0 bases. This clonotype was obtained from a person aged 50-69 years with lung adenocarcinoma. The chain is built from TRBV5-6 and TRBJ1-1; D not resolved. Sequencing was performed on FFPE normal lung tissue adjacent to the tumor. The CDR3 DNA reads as TGTGCCAGCAGCTTGAACACTGAAGCTTTCTTT. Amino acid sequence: CASSLNTEAFF.